These T cell receptor beta chains were read from a single sample in a study of vaccination and CD4 T cells after COVID-19. Which antigens these TCRs recognize remains unknown. TCRdb re-called the PCR reads with MiXCR, one entry per CDR3 protein. Of 20,000 to 25,000 distinct CDR3 sequences in the sample, approximately 44% were seen once. The starting material was CD4+ T cells from blood, cultured in vitro, obtained before SARS-CoV-2 vaccination. Receptor source: a human donor who received a COVID-19 vaccine. CDR3s include the opening cysteine and the closing phenylalanine or tryptophan. A D gene is named only where the DNA matches it firmly. Part of the rows lack a size; the others show once, few, many or a class for expanded clones.

CDR3: CSASVASSTDTQYF; DNA: TGCAGTGCTAGCGTCGCTTCTAGCACAGATACGCAGTATTTT; size: NA; V: TRBV20-1; D: NA; J: TRBJ2-3
CDR3: CASSQAFSPQETQYF; DNA: TGTGCCAGCAGCCAAGCATTCAGCCCCCAAGAGACCCAGTACTTC; size: NA; V: TRBV4-2; D: NA; J: TRBJ2-5
CDR3: CASSSGGGNSGNTIYF; DNA: TGCGCCAGCAGCTCCGGAGGGGGCAACTCTGGAAACACCATATATTTT; size: NA; V: TRBV5-1; D: TRBD1; J: TRBJ1-3
CDR3: CASSLAREDTQYF; DNA: TGTGCCAGCAGCCTCGCGCGAGAAGATACGCAGTATTTT; size: NA; V: TRBV7-3; D: NA; J: TRBJ2-3
CDR3: CAWSSRVAGELFF; DNA: TGTGCCTGGAGCTCCAGGGTTGCCGGGGAGCTGTTTTTT; size: NA; V: TRBV30; D: NA; J: TRBJ2-2
CDR3: CASSTGLYTDTQYF; DNA: TGCGCCAGCAGTACGGGACTGTACACAGATACGCAGTATTTT; size: NA; V: TRBV10-2; D: NA; J: TRBJ2-3
CDR3: CASSSNRGGGETQYF; DNA: TGTGCCAGCAGTTCGAACAGGGGCGGGGGGGAGACCCAGTACTTC; size: NA; V: TRBV28; D: NA; J: TRBJ2-5
CDR3: CALNRMTGKGQPQHF; DNA: TGTGCCCTCAATCGGATGACAGGGAAAGGACAGCCCCAGCATTTT; size: NA; V: TRBV24-1; D: TRBD1; J: TRBJ1-5
CDR3: CASRVHGYLSGNTIYF; DNA: TGTGCCAGCAGGGTTCACGGATACCTCTCTGGAAACACCATATATTTT; size: NA; V: TRBV12-3/TRBV12-4; D: NA; J: TRBJ1-3
CDR3: CASSIQGGTQYF; DNA: TGTGCCAGCAGTATACAGGGAGGGACCCAGTACTTC; size: few; V: TRBV2; D: NA; J: TRBJ2-5
CDR3: CASSLAGDTDTQYF; DNA: TGCGCCAGCAGCTTGGCGGGCGACACAGATACGCAGTATTTT; size: NA; V: TRBV5-1; D: NA; J: TRBJ2-3
CDR3: CASSLGLADSDTQYF; DNA: TGTGCCAGCAGCTTGGGACTAGCGGATTCAGATACGCAGTATTTT; size: few; V: TRBV7-2; D: TRBD2; J: TRBJ2-3
CDR3: CASSLKGTDTQYF; DNA: TGTGCCAGCAGTTTAAAGGGCACAGATACGCAGTATTTT; size: few; V: TRBV12-3/TRBV12-4; D: NA; J: TRBJ2-3
CDR3: CATSPTSGDPKNTGELFF; DNA: TGTGCCACCAGTCCGACTAGCGGGGATCCTAAGAACACCGGGGAGCTGTTTTTT; size: few; V: TRBV24-1; D: TRBD2; J: TRBJ2-2
CDR3: CSGILRSGEKETQYF; DNA: TGCAGTGGGATTTTACGGAGCGGGGAGAAAGAGACCCAGTACTTC; size: NA; V: TRBV20-1; D: TRBD2; J: TRBJ2-5
CDR3: CASSFRGGRGTEAFF; DNA: TGCGCCAGCAGCTTTCGTGGGGGGCGAGGGACTGAAGCTTTCTTT; size: few; V: TRBV5-1; D: NA; J: TRBJ1-1
CDR3: CASRQGRNTEAFF; DNA: TGTGCCAGTAGGCAGGGGAGGAACACTGAAGCTTTCTTT; size: few; V: TRBV19; D: NA; J: TRBJ1-1
CDR3: CASLHDRVYGYTF; DNA: TGTGCCAGCCTTCATGACAGGGTTTATGGCTACACCTTC; size: few; V: TRBV28; D: TRBD1; J: TRBJ1-2
CDR3: CASSLWTGSTDTQYF; DNA: TGTGCCAGCAGTCTCTGGACGGGGAGCACAGATACGCAGTATTTT; size: NA; V: TRBV6-2/TRBV6-3; D: NA; J: TRBJ2-3
CDR3: CASSLSGGPGQETQYF; DNA: TGTGCCAGCAGCTTATCCGGGGGGCCGGGTCAAGAGACCCAGTACTTC; size: NA; V: TRBV7-2; D: NA; J: TRBJ2-5
CDR3: CASSMGARNTEAFF; DNA: TGTGCCAGTAGTATGGGGGCCAGGAACACTGAAGCTTTCTTT; size: NA; V: TRBV19; D: NA; J: TRBJ1-1
CDR3: CASSEKQSQGDTQYF; DNA: TGTGCCAGCAGTGAGAAGCAGTCCCAGGGGGATACGCAGTATTTT; size: NA; V: TRBV2; D: NA; J: TRBJ2-3
CDR3: CAITQPTGIGYTF; DNA: TGTGCCATCACCCAACCGACAGGGATCGGCTACACCTTC; size: NA; V: TRBV10-3; D: TRBD1; J: TRBJ1-2
CDR3: CASSQPPPGTYEQYF; DNA: TGCGCCAGCAGTCAACCCCCCCCGGGCACCTACGAGCAGTACTTC; size: NA; V: TRBV23-1; D: NA; J: TRBJ2-7
CDR3: CASSLALGWGYTF; DNA: TGTGCCAGCAGTTTAGCGCTCGGATGGGGCTACACCTTC; size: NA; V: TRBV12-3/TRBV12-4; D: NA; J: TRBJ1-2
CDR3: CASSYGPGTGTNTEAFF; DNA: TGTGCCAGCAGTTACGGTCCCGGGACAGGGACGAACACTGAAGCTTTCTTT; size: NA; V: TRBV6-2/TRBV6-3; D: TRBD1; J: TRBJ1-1
CDR3: CASRRQGGETQYF; DNA: TGTGCCAGCAGAAGACAGGGGGGTGAGACCCAGTACTTC; size: NA; V: TRBV7-9; D: TRBD1; J: TRBJ2-5
CDR3: CSARDSRGYGYTF; DNA: TGCAGTGCTAGAGATAGCCGAGGCTATGGCTACACCTTC; size: few; V: TRBV20-1; D: NA; J: TRBJ1-2
CDR3: CAWSPRTPYGYTF; DNA: TGTGCCTGGAGTCCTCGGACCCCTTATGGCTACACCTTC; size: few; V: TRBV30; D: NA; J: TRBJ1-2
CDR3: CSAMTDSNQPQHF; DNA: TGCAGCGCTATGACAGATAGCAATCAGCCCCAGCATTTT; size: NA; V: TRBV29-1; D: NA; J: TRBJ1-5
CDR3: CSARGLGLAGQETQYF; DNA: TGCAGTGCTAGAGGTTTGGGACTAGCGGGCCAAGAGACCCAGTACTTC; size: few; V: TRBV20-1; D: TRBD2; J: TRBJ2-5
CDR3: CASGREGVGPWHGYTF; DNA: TGTGCCAGCGGGCGCGAAGGGGTTGGACCTTGGCATGGCTACACCTTC; size: NA; V: TRBV27; D: NA; J: TRBJ1-2
CDR3: CASSITGTGATEAFF; DNA: TGTGCCAGCAGTATTACCGGGACAGGGGCCACTGAAGCTTTCTTT; size: NA; V: TRBV12-3/TRBV12-4; D: TRBD1; J: TRBJ1-1
CDR3: CATRRGTGYYEQYF; DNA: TGTGCCACCAGACGCGGGACAGGGTACTACGAGCAGTACTTC; size: NA; V: TRBV24-1; D: TRBD1; J: TRBJ2-7
CDR3: CAWSATGSNQPQHF; DNA: TGTGCCTGGAGCGCAACAGGTTCAAATCAGCCCCAGCATTTT; size: NA; V: TRBV30; D: NA; J: TRBJ1-5
CDR3: CASSLVGGNEQFF; DNA: TGTGCCAGCAGCTTAGTGGGAGGCAATGAGCAGTTCTTC; size: NA; V: TRBV7-9; D: NA; J: TRBJ2-1
CDR3: CASRLGGGGYTF; DNA: TGTGCCAGCAGATTGGGAGGGGGAGGCTACACCTTC; size: NA; V: TRBV7-2; D: NA; J: TRBJ1-2
CDR3: CAIRWTGSNYGYTF; DNA: TGTGCCATCAGATGGACGGGGTCTAACTATGGCTACACCTTC; size: NA; V: TRBV10-3; D: NA; J: TRBJ1-2
CDR3: CASSLGQGAIPLHF; DNA: TGCGCCAGCAGCTTGGGACAGGGGGCAATTCCCCTCCACTTT; size: once; V: TRBV5-1; D: TRBD1; J: TRBJ1-6
CDR3: CASSLTDGTGYGYTF; DNA: TGTGCCAGCAGTCTTACCGACGGGACAGGCTATGGCTACACCTTC; size: few; V: TRBV6-1; D: TRBD1; J: TRBJ1-2
CDR3: CASSYSQGAATPGFGTQYF; DNA: TGTGCCAGCAGTTACTCACAGGGGGCGGCCACCCCGGGCTTTGGTACGCAGTATTTT; size: NA; V: TRBV6-5; D: TRBD1; J: TRBJ2-3
CDR3: CASSKIGRSASSYEQYF; DNA: TGTGCCAGCAGCAAGATAGGCAGATCAGCGAGCTCCTACGAGCAGTACTTC; size: few; V: TRBV21-1; D: NA; J: TRBJ2-7
CDR3: CASSTSDRAINQPQHF; DNA: TGTGCCAGTAGTACCTCCGACAGGGCTATCAATCAGCCCCAGCATTTT; size: few; V: TRBV19; D: TRBD1; J: TRBJ1-5
CDR3: CASSYSLIQGHNSPLHF; DNA: TGTGCCAGCAGTTACTCCCTGATACAAGGTCATAATTCACCCCTCCACTTT; size: few; V: TRBV6-5; D: NA; J: TRBJ1-6
CDR3: CASSSFGYTETQYF; DNA: TGTGCCAGCAGTTCTTTCGGGTACACAGAGACCCAGTACTTC; size: NA; V: TRBV12-3/TRBV12-4; D: NA; J: TRBJ2-5
CDR3: CAWSVFAGAREQYF; DNA: TGTGCCTGGAGTGTATTCGCAGGGGCGAGGGAGCAGTACTTC; size: NA; V: TRBV30; D: NA; J: TRBJ2-7
CDR3: CAITPGTGRTGELFF; DNA: TGTGCCATCACCCCCGGGACAGGGAGAACCGGGGAGCTGTTTTTT; size: NA; V: TRBV10-3; D: TRBD1; J: TRBJ2-2
CDR3: CATSDPRDGTGELFF; DNA: TGTGCCACCAGTGACCCTAGGGACGGCACCGGGGAGCTGTTTTTT; size: NA; V: TRBV24-1; D: NA; J: TRBJ2-2
CDR3: CASSLVAGQGQETQYF; DNA: TGTGCCAGCAGCTTAGTAGCGGGACAGGGGCAAGAGACCCAGTACTTC; size: few; V: TRBV7-2; D: TRBD1; J: TRBJ2-5
CDR3: CASSARTGLYNEQFF; DNA: TGTGCCAGCAGTGCTCGGACAGGCTTGTACAATGAGCAGTTCTTC; size: few; V: TRBV6-1; D: TRBD1; J: TRBJ2-1